Presented here are 24 T cell receptor beta chains from one specimen sequenced in a study of identical twins. TCRdb independently ran MiXCR on the 5' RACE reads; one entry per CDR3 protein. This sample yields more than 650,000 distinct CDR3 sequences, of which 5.5% to 6.5% are seen a single time; roughly 2% belongs to the top ten. The sample taken for sequencing was naive T cells sorted from blood. All receptors come from a man between 18 and 35 years old in good health.

The chain is built from TRBV5-1 and TRBJ2-5; tentative D call: TRBD2 (6 bases). V dropped 3 bases and J dropped 2 bases, with 17 bases sitting between them. The CDR3 contains 16 residues. Germline loops: CDR1 SGHRS, CDR2 YFSETQ. The CDR3 spells CASSSHSGLIQETQYF. For the CDR3, the DNA is TGCGCCAGCAGCTCGCACTCGGGACTTATACAAGAGACCCAGTACTTC.

This clonotype was recorded many times. The V call is TRBV29-1, the J call TRBJ2-2, with 8 bases matching TRBD1. Trimming took 6 bases from V and 5 from J; bases not matched to a gene: 2. This CDR3 comprises 12 residues. Germline V lookup: CDR1 SQVTM, CDR2 ANQGSEA. DNA for the CDR3: TGCAGCGTGGACAGGGAGACCGGGGAGCTGTTTTTT. Translating it yields CSVDRETGELFF.

The gene calls are TRBV5-1 and TRBJ2-4, with a possible D match to TRBD1 (7 bases). CDR1 and CDR2 (germline): SGHRS, YFSETQ. The CDR3 runs to 19 residues. The V and J ends lost 3 bases and 1 base respectively, with 23 bases between them. CDR3 in DNA: TGCGCCAGCAGCTGGGGGGTAAGAGAAGGGACAGCGGCCAAAAACATTCAGTACTTC. Its translation: CASSWGVREGTAAKNIQYF.

A few counts support this clonotype. The chain carries TRBV7-6 and TRBJ2-7, with 8 nucleotides matching TRBD2. J was trimmed by 2 bases and V by 4 bases; bases with no gene match: 10. The CDR3 loop spans 16 amino acids. Germline V gives CDR1 SGHVS, CDR2 FNYEAQ. The CDR3 spells CASSSLLADKTYEQYF. The CDR3 DNA sequence: TGTGCCAGCAGCTCCCTACTAGCGGACAAAACCTACGAGCAGTACTTC.

The table lists this clonotype with a few counts. The V and J genes are TRBV7-9 and TRBJ2-1; 8 bases match TRBD2. This CDR3 is built from 14 residues. V shed 5 bases, J shed 5 bases, and the junction held 5 bases outside the gene matches. Germline values: CDR1 SEHNR, CDR2 FQNEAQ (reference sequence). The CDR3 DNA sequence: TGTGCCAGCAGCGACCCGGGACTAGACAATGAGCAGTTCTTC. It codes for CASSDPGLDNEQFF.

The genes are TRBV27 and TRBJ1-5; maybe TRBD1 (6 bases). The CDR3 contains 16 residues. The V end lost 4 bases, the J end lost 2 bases, and 15 bases lay between the germline ends. Germline V gene data show CDR1 as MNHEY and CDR2 as SMNVEV (reference sequence). CDR3 nucleotides: TGTGCCAGCAGTTCCGTTGGGGGCGTCGGCAATCAGCCCCAGCATTTT. Its protein product is CASSSVGGVGNQPQHF.

In its sample, this clonotype was seen a few times. V is TRBV19 and J is TRBJ2-2; 10 bases are a match to TRBD2. Germline assignment: CDR1 LNHDA and CDR2 SQIVND (reference sequence). J gave up 1 base and V 7 bases, and 6 bases lay outside the gene matches. The CDR3 contains 16 residues. The CDR3 DNA follows: TGTGCCAGTAAAAGGGTAGCGGGAGGGAACACCGGGGAGCTGTTTTTT. Encoded protein: CASKRVAGGNTGELFF.

This clonotype occurred a few times. V is TRBV21-1 and J is TRBJ1-1; no DNA check was done on the table's D call, TRBD1. TRBV21-1 is a pseudogene locus. The length of the CDR3 is 23 residues. CDR3: CASRPNDLWGRDLSTEMNTEAFF. The CDR3 region has the DNA TGTGCCAGCAGACCTAACGACCTGTGGGGGCGAGACTTATCTACCGAAATGAACACTGAAGCTTTCTTT.

In this sample, this clonotype turned up many times. This chain connects TRBV5-5 to TRBJ2-7; D ambiguous. V lost 0 bases and J 3 bases, leaving 10 bases between the germline ends. Germline V gene lookup returns CDR1 SGHKS and CDR2 YYEKEE (reference sequence). CDR3 length: 14 residues. CDR3 nucleotide sequence: TGTGCCAGCAGCTTGGGACCACTGATCTACGAGCAGTACGTC. As protein: CASSLGPLIYEQYV.

The table lists this clonotype with a few counts. The chain couples TRBV7-9 to TRBJ1-6; D is ambiguous. Trimming took 6 bases from V and 7 from J, leaving 16 bases between them. This CDR3 comprises 15 residues. CDR1 is SEHNR, CDR2 FQNEAQ, per germline (reference sequence). Written as DNA, the CDR3 is TGTGCCAGCAGGCCTTCTGCTGATTTCAATTCACCCCTCCACTTT. Translated, it gives CASRPSADFNSPLHF.

As for this clonotype: A much larger clone differs by one base, so this may be a read error. The CDR3 loop reads CASSCSVAGGDEQFF. The CDR3, as DNA: TGTGCCAGCAGCTGCAGCGTAGCGGGAGGTGATGAGCAGTTCTTC. The rearrangement links TRBV4-2 to TRBJ2-1, with TRBD2 matching 10 bases. Germline V gene data show CDR1 as LGHNA and CDR2 as YNFKEQ. This CDR3 is 15 amino acids long. V lost 5 bases and J lost 8; bases outside the gene matches: 9.

Many counts were recorded for this clonotype. The genes are TRBV5-1 and TRBJ2-3; possibly TRBD2 for D (6 bases). V shed 5 bases and J shed 1 base, with 11 bases lying between them. CDR3 length equals 14 residues. CDR1 is SGHRS and CDR2 is YFSETQ in the germline V gene. CDR3 coding DNA: TGCGCCAGCAGGTGGGGAGGAGGCACAGATACGCAGTATTTT. Amino acids: CASRWGGGTDTQYF.

The rearrangement links TRBV20-1 to TRBJ2-3; 12 positions match TRBD2. The ends lost 3 bases at V and 0 bases at J; junction bases unmatched: 4. The length of the CDR3 is 16 residues. The germline CDR1 and CDR2 sequences are DFQATT and SNEGSKA (reference sequence). CDR3 bases: TGCAGTGCTAGCGGACTAGCGGGAATTAGCACAGATACGCAGTATTTT. Residues: CSASGLAGISTDTQYF.

This clonotype came up many times. The J gene is TRBJ2-6, the V gene TRBV20-1; D could derive from TRBD1 or TRBD2 (5 bases each). The CDR3 contains 19 residues. Deletions cut 0 bases from V and 3 bases from J, with 21 bases between. Looked up from germline, CDR1 is DFQATT and CDR2 is SNEGSKA (reference sequence). CDR3 DNA: TGCAGTGCTAGAGAGACGGGACGGGGTAATGAATATGGGGCCAACGTCCTGACTTTC. This sequence encodes CSARETGRGNEYGANVLTF.

The table lists this clonotype with many counts. The rearrangement links TRBV25-1 to TRBJ2-5; TRBD1 matches at 7 bases. Germline CDR1 is MGHDK and CDR2 is SYGVNS. The CDR3 extends over 13 amino acids. Losses at the gene ends were 5 bases for V and 6 bases for J; bases not matched to a gene: 6. CDR3 sequence: CASSPRGIKTQYF. The CDR3 DNA sequence: TGTGCCAGCAGTCCCAGGGGGATAAAGACCCAGTACTTC. The entire variable domain, with the rest obtained from reference TRBV25-1 and TRBJ2-5, is as follows: EADIYQTPRYLVIGTGKKITLECSQTMGHDKMYWYQQDPGMELHLIHYSYGVNSTEKGDLSSESTVSRIRTEHFPLTLESARPSHTSQYLCASSPRGIKTQYFGPGTRLLVL.

This chain connects TRBV6-6 to TRBJ1-1; TRBD1 is a possible D gene (6 bases). Trimming shortened V by 7 bases and J by 1 base, and 10 bases separated the two germline ends. CDR3 length: 13 amino acids. CDR1 is MNHNY, CDR2 SVGAGI, per germline (reference sequence). CDR3 coding DNA: TGTGCCAGCACATTGGGGGCGAACACTGAAGCTTTCTTT. Its translation is CASTLGANTEAFF.

This chain links TRBV28 with TRBJ2-3, with TRBD2 matching 11 bases. Germline V lookup: CDR1 MDHEN, CDR2 SYDVKM. This CDR3 comprises 16 residues. J gave up 5 bases and V 6 bases, and 10 bases lay outside the gene matches. The CDR3 DNA sequence: TGTGCCAGCAGGGGGAATAGCGGGAGGGCTGGAGATACGCAGTATTTT. This gives the protein CASRGNSGRAGDTQYF.

This clonotype was observed at least ten times. The chain links TRBV2 to TRBJ2-7, with TRBD1 matching 7 bases. V shed 3 bases, J shed 3 bases, and the junction held 2 bases outside the gene matches. The CDR3 length is 13 residues. CDR1 and CDR2 from the germline V gene are SNHLY and FYNNEI. The CDR3 here is CASSEGQIYEQYF. CDR3 coding DNA: TGTGCCAGCAGTGAGGGACAGATCTACGAGCAGTACTTC.

The chain recombines TRBV7-8 with TRBJ2-6, with unresolved D. Germline V gene lookup returns CDR1 SGHVS and CDR2 FQNEAQ. Trimming stripped 0 bases from V and 6 bases from J, with 9 bases between. CDR3 length: 15 residues. The CDR3 region is CASSLAFNVANVLTF. The DNA of the CDR3 is TGTGCCAGCAGCTTAGCGTTCAATGTGGCCAACGTCCTGACTTTC.

The chain uses TRBV4-1 and TRBJ2-7, with 9 bases aligning to TRBD2. Germline V CDR1 and CDR2: MGHRA, YSYEKL. V lost 1 base and J lost 3; bases outside the gene matches: 7. CDR3 length: 16 amino acids. This CDR3 reads CASSQGRTSALYEQYV. Written as DNA, the CDR3 is TGCGCCAGCAGCCAAGGTAGGACTAGCGCGCTCTACGAGCAGTACGTC.

At least ten counts were recorded for this clonotype. The V and J genes are TRBV6-5 and TRBJ2-2; TRBD2 matches 12 bases. V was pared by 1 base and J by 5 bases, with 5 bases of the junction left unmatched. Germline V gene lookup returns CDR1 MNHEY and CDR2 SVGAGI. The CDR3 covers 17 residues. CDR3 nucleotides: TGTGCCAGCAGTTACTATACCGGGACTAGCGGGACCGGGGAGCTGTTTTTT. This encodes CASSYYTGTSGTGELFF.

This clonotype was observed a handful of times. For the CDR3, the DNA is TGTGCCAGCTCACCAAGCAGGTTGGACACTGAAGCTTTCTTT. It translates to CASSPSRLDTEAFF. V is TRBV18 and J is TRBJ1-1; D is unclear. Deletions cut 2 bases from V and 3 bases from J, with 10 bases between. This CDR3 comprises 14 residues. Germline CDR1 is KGHSH and CDR2 is LQKENI.

This clonotype came up a few times. V is TRBV25-1 and J is TRBJ2-2, with TRBD1 matching 9 bases. Germline CDR1 is MGHDK and CDR2 is SYGVNS. The J segment lost 7 bases and the V segment lost 8 bases, leaving 5 bases of the junction unmatched. This CDR3 is built from 13 residues. In DNA form, the CDR3 reads TGTGCCAGCTCTACAGGGGGCGGCGGGGAGCTGTTTTTT. It encodes CASSTGGGGELFF.

The chain uses TRBV29-1 and TRBJ2-1, with D tentatively TRBD1 (5 bases). Germline CDR1 and CDR2: SQVTM and ANQGSEA. V was shortened by 3 bases and J by 9 bases, with 15 bases between the two germline ends. The CDR3 totals 13 residues. The DNA for the CDR3 is TGCAGCGTTGACTCAGGCAGGGCCAGTGAGCAGTTCTTC. Residues: CSVDSGRASEQFF.